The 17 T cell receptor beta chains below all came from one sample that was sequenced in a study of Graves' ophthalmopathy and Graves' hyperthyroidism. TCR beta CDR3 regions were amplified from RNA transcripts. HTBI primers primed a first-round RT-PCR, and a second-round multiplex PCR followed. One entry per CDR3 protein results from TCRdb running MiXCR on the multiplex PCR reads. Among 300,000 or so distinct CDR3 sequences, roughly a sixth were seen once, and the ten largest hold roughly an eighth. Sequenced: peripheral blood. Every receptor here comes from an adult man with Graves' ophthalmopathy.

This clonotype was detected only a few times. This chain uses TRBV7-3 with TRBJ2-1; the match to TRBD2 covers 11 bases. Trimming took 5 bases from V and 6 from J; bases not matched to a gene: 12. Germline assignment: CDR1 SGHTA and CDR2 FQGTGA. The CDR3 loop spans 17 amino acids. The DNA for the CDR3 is TGTGCCAGCAGCCCGGCGCCCTTAGCGGGGGGGCCCAATGAGCAGTTCTTC. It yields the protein CASSPAPLAGGPNEQFF.

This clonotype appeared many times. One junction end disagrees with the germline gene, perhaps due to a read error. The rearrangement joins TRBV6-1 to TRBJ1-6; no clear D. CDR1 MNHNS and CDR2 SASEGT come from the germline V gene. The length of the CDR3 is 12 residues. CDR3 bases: TGTACCAGCCGCAATGAGCAATCACCCCTCCACTTT. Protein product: CTSRNEQSPLHF.

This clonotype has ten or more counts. The CDR3 bases are TGTGCCAGCGAGCCCTACCGACTAGCGGGGAGGCAAGAGACCCAGTACTTC. Its translation is CASEPYRLAGRQETQYF. The gene calls are TRBV27 and TRBJ2-5; 11 bases fit TRBD2. Germline CDR1 MNHEY, CDR2 SMNVEV (reference sequence). The CDR3 covers 17 residues. V was pared by 8 bases and J by 2 bases, with 13 bases of the junction left unmatched.

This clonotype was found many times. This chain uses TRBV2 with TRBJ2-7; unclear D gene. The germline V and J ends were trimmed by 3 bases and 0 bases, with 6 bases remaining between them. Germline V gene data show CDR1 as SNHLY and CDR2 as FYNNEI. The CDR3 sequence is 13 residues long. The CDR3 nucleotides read TGTGCCAGCAGTGACCCGAGCTCCTACGAGCAGTACTTC. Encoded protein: CASSDPSSYEQYF.

In nucleotides, the CDR3 is TGTGCCAGCAGTTTAGGGGAAAGGGGAAAAGCTTTCTTT. The encoded protein is CASSLGERGKAFF. The chain combines TRBV12-3 or TRBV12-4 with TRBJ1-1, with D perhaps TRBD1 (5 bases). CDR3 length: 13 residues. The V and J ends lost 1 base and 9 bases respectively, with 12 bases between them.

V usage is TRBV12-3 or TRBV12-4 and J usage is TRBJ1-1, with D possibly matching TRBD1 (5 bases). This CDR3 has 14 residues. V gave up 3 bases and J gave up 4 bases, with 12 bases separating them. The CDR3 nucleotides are TGTGCCAGCAGTTTCACTGGACATGGCACTGAAGCTTTCTTT. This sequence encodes CASSFTGHGTEAFF.

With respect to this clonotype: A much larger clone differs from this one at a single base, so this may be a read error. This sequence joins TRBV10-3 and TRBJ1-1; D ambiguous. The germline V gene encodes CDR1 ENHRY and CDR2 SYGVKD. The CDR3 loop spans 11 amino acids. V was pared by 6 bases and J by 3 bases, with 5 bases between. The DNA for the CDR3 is TGTGCCATCAGACAGTACACTGAAGCTTTCTTT. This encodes CAIRQYTEAFF.

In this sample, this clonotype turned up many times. CDR3: CASSPPGTEETQYF. CDR3 DNA sequence: TGTGCCAGCAGCCCCCCCGGGACAGAAGAGACCCAGTACTTC. The chain joins TRBV9 to TRBJ2-5, with 7 bases that match TRBD1. This CDR3 comprises 14 residues. The J segment lost 3 bases and the V segment lost 4 bases, leaving 6 bases of the junction unmatched. Per the germline V gene, CDR1 is SGDLS and CDR2 is YYNGEE.

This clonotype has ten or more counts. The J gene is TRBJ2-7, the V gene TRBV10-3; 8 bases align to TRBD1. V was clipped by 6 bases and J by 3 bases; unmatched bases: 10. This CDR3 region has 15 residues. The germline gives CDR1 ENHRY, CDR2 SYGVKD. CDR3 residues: CAISDDRGINYEQYF. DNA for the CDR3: TGTGCCATCAGCGATGACAGGGGAATCAACTACGAGCAGTACTTC.

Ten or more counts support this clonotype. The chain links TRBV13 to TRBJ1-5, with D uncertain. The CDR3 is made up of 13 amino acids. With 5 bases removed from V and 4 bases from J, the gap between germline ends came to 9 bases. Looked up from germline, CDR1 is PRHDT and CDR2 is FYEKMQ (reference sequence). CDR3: CASSPRRNQPQHF. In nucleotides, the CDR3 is TGTGCCAGCAGCCCCCGCAGGAATCAGCCCCAGCATTTT.

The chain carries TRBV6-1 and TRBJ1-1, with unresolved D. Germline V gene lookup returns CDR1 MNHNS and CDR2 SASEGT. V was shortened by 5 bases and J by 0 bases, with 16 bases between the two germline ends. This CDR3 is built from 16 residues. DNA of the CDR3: TGTGCCAGCAGTACAATTACCTATCTGGTGAACACTGAAGCTTTCTTT. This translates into CASSTITYLVNTEAFF.

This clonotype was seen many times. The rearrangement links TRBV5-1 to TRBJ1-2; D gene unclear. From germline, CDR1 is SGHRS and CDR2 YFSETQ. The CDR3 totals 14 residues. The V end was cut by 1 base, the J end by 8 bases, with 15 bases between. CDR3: CASSLFVGGGGYTF. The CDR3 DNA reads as TGCGCCAGCAGCTTGTTTGTGGGCGGCGGGGGCTACACCTTC.

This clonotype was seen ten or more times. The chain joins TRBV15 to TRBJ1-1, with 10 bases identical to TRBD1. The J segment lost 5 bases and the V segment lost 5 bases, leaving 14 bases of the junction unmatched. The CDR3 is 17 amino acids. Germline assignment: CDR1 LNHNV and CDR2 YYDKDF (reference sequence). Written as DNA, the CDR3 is TGTGCCACCAGCCGGGACAGGGGATTTCGTTCGAAGACTGAAGCTTTCTTT. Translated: CATSRDRGFRSKTEAFF.

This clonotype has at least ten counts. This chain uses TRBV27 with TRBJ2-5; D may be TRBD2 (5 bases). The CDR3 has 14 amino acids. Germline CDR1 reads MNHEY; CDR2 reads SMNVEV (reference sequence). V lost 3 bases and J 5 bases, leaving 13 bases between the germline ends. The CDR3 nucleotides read TGTGCCAGCAGTTTCGCTAGCCCGGGGGAGACCCAGTACTTC. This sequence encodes CASSFASPGETQYF.

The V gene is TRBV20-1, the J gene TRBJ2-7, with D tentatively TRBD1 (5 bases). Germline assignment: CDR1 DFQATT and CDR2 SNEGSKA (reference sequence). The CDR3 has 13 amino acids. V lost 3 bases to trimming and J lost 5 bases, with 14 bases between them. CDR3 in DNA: TGCAGTGCTAGCGGCAGGGTCCTAGACGAGCAGTACTTC. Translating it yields CSASGRVLDEQYF.

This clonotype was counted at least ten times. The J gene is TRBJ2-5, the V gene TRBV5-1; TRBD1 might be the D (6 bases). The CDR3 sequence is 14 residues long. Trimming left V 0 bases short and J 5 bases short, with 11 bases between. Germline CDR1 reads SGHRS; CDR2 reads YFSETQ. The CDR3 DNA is TGCGCCAGCAGCTTGGGGAGACAGGACGAGACCCAGTACTTC. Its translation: CASSLGRQDETQYF.

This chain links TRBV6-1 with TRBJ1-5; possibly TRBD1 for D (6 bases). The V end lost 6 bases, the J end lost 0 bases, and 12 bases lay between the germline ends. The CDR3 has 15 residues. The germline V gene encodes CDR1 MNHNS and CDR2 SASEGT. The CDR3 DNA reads TGTGCCAGCAGAAAGGAGGGGGATAGCAATCAGCCCCAGCATTTT. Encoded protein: CASRKEGDSNQPQHF.